Below are 2 T cell receptor beta chains sequenced from a single sample in a study of PD-L1 blockade in urothelial cancer. Time point defined: pretreatment peripheral blood. Sequencing was performed with immunoSEQ multiplex PCR; in TCRdb, only in-frame clones are kept and a portion is missing. The top ten hold approximately 15% of the sample, which has approximately 52,000 clones, roughly 87% seen once. Sequenced here: PBMCs, sampled around atezolizumab (anti-PD-L1) treatment. The receptor set was obtained from a man between 70 and 80 years old with urothelial cancer.

The V call is TRBV30, the J call TRBJ2-7, with TRBD1 matching 7 bases. CDR1 is GTSNPN, CDR2 SVGIG, per germline (reference sequence). V was clipped by 3 bases and J by 2 bases; unmatched bases: 7. The CDR3 sequence is 14 residues long. CDR3 region: CAWRTTGSTYEQYF. In DNA, the CDR3 is TGTGCCTGGAGAACGACAGGGAGCACCTACGAGCAGTACTTC.

The V call is TRBV6-6, the J call TRBJ2-1; possibly TRBD2 for D (6 bases). The V end lost 6 bases, the J end lost 5 bases, and 14 bases lay between the germline ends. The CDR3 runs to 14 residues. In germline, CDR1 is MNHNY, CDR2 SVGAGI (reference sequence). The CDR3 DNA follows: TGTGCCAGCAGGCCGGGACTGATAAACAATGAGCAGTTCTTC. Translating it yields CASRPGLINNEQFF.